This T cell receptor beta chain comes out of a study of cytomegalovirus exposure and HLA in healthy donors. Study-level information: Findings of an earlier analysis included around 120 million unique TCR beta sequences from around 180 million T cells.

The study ran its PCR with 60 Vbeta and 13 Jbeta primers. The table came from immunoSEQ multiplex PCR; TCRdb's copy has only in-frame clones and leaves some out. This listing includes 200,000 to 250,000 clones. Germline CDR1 reads KGHSH; CDR2 reads LQKENI. The CDR3 has 16 residues. V was clipped by 4 bases and J by 3 bases; unmatched bases: 8. This receptor was taken from a girl aged 2 to 10 in good health and CMV-seropositive. The chain combines TRBV18 with TRBJ2-7; 11 positions match TRBD2. The sample was PBMCs. The CDR3: CASSRPGLAANYEQYF. CDR3 DNA sequence: TGTGCCAGCTCACGACCGGGACTAGCGGCAAACTACGAGCAGTACTTC.